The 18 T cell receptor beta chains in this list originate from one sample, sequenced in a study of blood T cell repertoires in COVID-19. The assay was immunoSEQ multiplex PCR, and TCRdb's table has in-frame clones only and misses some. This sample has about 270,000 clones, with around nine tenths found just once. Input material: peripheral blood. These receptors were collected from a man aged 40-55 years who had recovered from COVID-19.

CDR3 in DNA: TGTGCCAGCAGTTTACAATTAAAGGACTATCCCGGGGAGCTGTTTTTT. Translated: CASSLQLKDYPGELFF. This chain connects TRBV28 to TRBJ2-2; D might be TRBD2 (6 bases). This CDR3 comprises 16 residues. Looked up from germline, CDR1 is MDHEN and CDR2 is SYDVKM. Trimming took 2 bases from V and 6 from J, leaving 16 bases between them.

The CDR3 loop is CASSFSGRSYNEQFF. In DNA form, the CDR3 reads TGTGCCAGCAGTTTTAGCGGGAGGTCGTACAATGAGCAGTTCTTC. The J gene is TRBJ2-1, the V gene TRBV6-5; 10 bases fit TRBD2. Per germline, CDR1 MNHEY and CDR2 SVGAGI. The V gene end was trimmed by 4 bases and the J gene end by 4 bases; junction bases not matched to a gene: 4. The CDR3 spans 15 residues.

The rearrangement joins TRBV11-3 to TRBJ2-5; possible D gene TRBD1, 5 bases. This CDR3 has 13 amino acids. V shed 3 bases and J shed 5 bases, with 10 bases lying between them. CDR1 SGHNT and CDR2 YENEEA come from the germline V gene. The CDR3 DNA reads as TGTGCCAGCAGCTTCGGTGCAGGGGAGACCCAGTACTTC. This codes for CASSFGAGETQYF.

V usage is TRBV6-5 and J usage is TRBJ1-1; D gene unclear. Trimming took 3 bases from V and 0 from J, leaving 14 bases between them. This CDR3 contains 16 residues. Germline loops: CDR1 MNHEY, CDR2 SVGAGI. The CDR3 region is CASSYHPQLMNTEAFF. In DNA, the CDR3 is TGTGCCAGCAGTTATCATCCCCAACTCATGAACACTGAAGCTTTCTTT.

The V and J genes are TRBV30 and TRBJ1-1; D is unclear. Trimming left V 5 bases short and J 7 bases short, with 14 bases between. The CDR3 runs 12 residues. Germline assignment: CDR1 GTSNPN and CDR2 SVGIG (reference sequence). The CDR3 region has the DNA TGTGCCTGGTACGCAGGAAAAGGTGAAGCTTTCTTT. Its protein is CAWYAGKGEAFF.

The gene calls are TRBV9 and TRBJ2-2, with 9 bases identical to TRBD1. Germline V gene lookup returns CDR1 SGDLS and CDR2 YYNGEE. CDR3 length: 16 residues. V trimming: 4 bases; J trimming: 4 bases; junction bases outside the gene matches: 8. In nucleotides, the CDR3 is TGTGCCAGCAGCCCCGGGGACAGGGTTATCACCGGGGAGCTGTTTTTT. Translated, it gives CASSPGDRVITGELFF.

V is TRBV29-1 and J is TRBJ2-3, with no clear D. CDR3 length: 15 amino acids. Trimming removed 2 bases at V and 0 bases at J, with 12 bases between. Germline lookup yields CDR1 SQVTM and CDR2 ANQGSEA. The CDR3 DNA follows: TGCAGCGTTGAAATGGCAGCGACTAGCACAGATACGCAGTATTTT. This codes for CSVEMAATSTDTQYF.

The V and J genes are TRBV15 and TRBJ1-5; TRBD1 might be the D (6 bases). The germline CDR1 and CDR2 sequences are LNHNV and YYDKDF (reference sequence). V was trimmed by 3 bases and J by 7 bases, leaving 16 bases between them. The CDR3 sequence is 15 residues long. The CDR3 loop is CATSSHGQPLQPQHF. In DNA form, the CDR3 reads TGTGCCACCAGCAGCCACGGACAGCCATTACAGCCCCAGCATTTT.

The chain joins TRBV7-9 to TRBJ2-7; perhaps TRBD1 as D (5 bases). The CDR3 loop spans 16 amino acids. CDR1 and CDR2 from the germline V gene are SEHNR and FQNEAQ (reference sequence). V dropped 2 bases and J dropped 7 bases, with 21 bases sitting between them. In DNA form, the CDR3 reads TGTGCCAGCAGCTTAATTTTCCCCGACAGCCTTCGGGAGCAGTACTTC. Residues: CASSLIFPDSLREQYF.

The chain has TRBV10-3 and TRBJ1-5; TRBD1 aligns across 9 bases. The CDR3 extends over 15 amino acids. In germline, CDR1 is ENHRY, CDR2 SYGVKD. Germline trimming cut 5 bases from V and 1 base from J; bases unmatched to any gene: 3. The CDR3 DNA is TGTGCCATCAGTCACGACAGGGGGAGCAATCAGCCCCAGCATTTT. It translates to CAISHDRGSNQPQHF.

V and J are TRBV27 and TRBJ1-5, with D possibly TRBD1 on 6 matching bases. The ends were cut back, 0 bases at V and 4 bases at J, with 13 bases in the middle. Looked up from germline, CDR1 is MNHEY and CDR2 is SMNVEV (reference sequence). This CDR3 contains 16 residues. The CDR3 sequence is CASSLSAGGRNQPQHF. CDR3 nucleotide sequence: TGTGCCAGCAGTTTATCGGCGGGGGGCCGGAATCAGCCCCAGCATTTT.

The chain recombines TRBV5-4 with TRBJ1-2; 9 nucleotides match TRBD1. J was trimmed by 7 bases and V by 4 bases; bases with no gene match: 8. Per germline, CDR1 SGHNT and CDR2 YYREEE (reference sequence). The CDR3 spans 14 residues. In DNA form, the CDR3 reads TGTGCCAGCAGCAGGGACAGGGTACTTTTTGGCTACACCTTC. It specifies CASSRDRVLFGYTF.

CDR3 DNA sequence: TGCGCCAGCAGTGATAAGCGGACCTCCTACGAGCAGTACTTC. Its protein is CASSDKRTSYEQYF. This sequence joins TRBV10-1 and TRBJ2-7, with D possibly matching TRBD2 (5 bases). Per the germline V gene, CDR1 is WNHNN and CDR2 is SYGVQD (reference sequence). V was trimmed by 3 bases and J by 0 bases, leaving 9 bases between them. CDR3 length: 14 residues.

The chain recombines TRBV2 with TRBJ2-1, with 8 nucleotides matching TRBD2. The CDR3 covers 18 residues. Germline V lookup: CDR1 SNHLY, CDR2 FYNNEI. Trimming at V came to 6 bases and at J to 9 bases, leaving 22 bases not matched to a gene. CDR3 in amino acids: CASSQRSSGPRSGSEQFF. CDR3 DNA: TGTGCCAGCAGCCAAAGGTCTAGCGGGCCCCGTTCAGGTAGTGAGCAGTTCTTC.

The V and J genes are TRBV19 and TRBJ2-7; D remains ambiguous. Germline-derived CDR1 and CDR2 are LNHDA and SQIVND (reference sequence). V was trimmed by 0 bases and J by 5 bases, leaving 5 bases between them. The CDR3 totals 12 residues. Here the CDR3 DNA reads TGTGCCAGTAGTATAGAGAGCCACGAGCAGTACTTC. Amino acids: CASSIESHEQYF.

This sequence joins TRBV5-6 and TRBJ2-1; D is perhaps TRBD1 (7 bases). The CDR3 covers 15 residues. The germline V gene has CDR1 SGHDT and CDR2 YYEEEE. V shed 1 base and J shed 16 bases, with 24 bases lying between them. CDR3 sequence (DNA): TGTGCCAGCAGCTTGAAGGGTCGATGGGCCAGGGGGGAATTCTTC. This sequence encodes CASSLKGRWARGEFF.

CDR3 protein: CASSLRRSTLSPGELFF. The CDR3, as DNA: TGTGCCAGCAGCTTACGGAGGAGCACCCTAAGCCCCGGGGAGCTGTTTTTT. The rearrangement links TRBV11-2 to TRBJ2-2, with D possibly being TRBD2 (5 bases). Trimming left V 2 bases short and J 6 bases short, with 19 bases between. The germline V gene encodes CDR1 SGHAT and CDR2 FQNNGV. The CDR3 spans 17 residues.

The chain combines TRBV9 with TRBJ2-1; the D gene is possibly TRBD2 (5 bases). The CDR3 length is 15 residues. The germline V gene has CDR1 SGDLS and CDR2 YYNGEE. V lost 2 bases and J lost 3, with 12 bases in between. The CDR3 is CASSVSTGNYNEQFF. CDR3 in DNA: TGTGCCAGCAGCGTTTCGACGGGAAACTACAATGAGCAGTTCTTC.